A single sample is the source of the 31 T cell receptor beta chains below, sequenced in a study of shared clonotypes between healthy human individuals. Data came from immunoSEQ multiplex PCR; TCRdb stores just in-frame clones and leaves some out. This table has around 510,000 clones, around 77% appearing once. The source material was PBMCs. These receptors originate from a woman aged 40 to 50 in good health. Some clones in this sample may be carry-over from other donors' samples.

J is TRBJ1-5 and V is TRBV2, with a possible D match to TRBD1 (5 bases). V shed 2 bases and J shed 1 base, with 9 bases lying between them. This CDR3 has 15 residues. Per the germline V gene, CDR1 is SNHLY and CDR2 is FYNNEI. CDR3 sequence: CASSENGQSNQPQHF. The CDR3 DNA follows: TGTGCCAGCAGTGAAAATGGACAAAGCAATCAGCCCCAGCATTTT.

This chain joins TRBV10-1 and TRBJ2-1, with 8 bases identical to TRBD2. Germline values: CDR1 WNHNN, CDR2 SYGVQD (reference sequence). The V gene end was trimmed by 5 bases and the J gene end by 8 bases; junction bases not matched to a gene: 8. The CDR3 covers 14 residues. The CDR3 spells CASSSGLGVDEQFF. As DNA, the CDR3 is TGCGCCAGCAGTTCGGGACTAGGGGTCGATGAGCAGTTCTTC.

The chain uses TRBV27 and TRBJ1-2, with 12 bases fitting TRBD1. Losses at the gene ends were 7 bases for V and 5 bases for J; bases not matched to a gene: 2. The germline V gene encodes CDR1 MNHEY and CDR2 SMNVEV (reference sequence). This CDR3 is 13 amino acids long. CDR3 DNA: TGTGCCAGCACGGGACAGGGGGCTTATGGCTACACCTTC. Amino acids: CASTGQGAYGYTF.

Only one count was recorded for this clone. The gene calls are TRBV28 and TRBJ2-1; 9 nucleotides align to TRBD2. V lost 4 bases to trimming and J lost 0 bases; unmatched junction nucleotides: 4. This CDR3 is 16 amino acids long. Germline V gene sequence: CDR1 MDHEN, CDR2 SYDVKM. CDR3 nucleotide sequence: TGTGCCAGCAGTTCCCATAGCGGGAGCTCCTACAATGAGCAGTTCTTC. Translation gives CASSSHSGSSYNEQFF.

The chain uses TRBV19 and TRBJ2-1; 8 nucleotides agree with TRBD2. The CDR3 is made up of 16 amino acids. J gave up 0 bases and V 3 bases, and 4 bases lay outside the gene matches. The germline V gene encodes CDR1 LNHDA and CDR2 SQIVND (reference sequence). The DNA for the CDR3 is TGTGCCAGTAGTATTCACAGCGGGAGCTCCTACAATGAGCAGTTCTTC. This codes for CASSIHSGSSYNEQFF. The whole variable domain, remainder taken from reference TRBV19 and TRBJ2-1, is DGGITQSPKYLFRKEGQNVTLSCEQNLNHDAMYWYRQDPGQGLRLIYYSQIVNDFQKGDIAEGYSVSREKKESFPLTVTSAQKNPTAFYLCASSIHSGSSYNEQFFGPGTRLTVL.

Note on this clone: Distinct nucleotide sequences in the sample also encode this CDR3. This chain's CDR3 is CASSPPSRVDTEAFF. In DNA, the CDR3 is TGTGCCAGCTCACCACCAAGTCGGGTCGACACTGAAGCTTTCTTT. This chain joins TRBV18 and TRBJ1-1; D gene ambiguous. V was pared by 0 bases and J by 3 bases, with 11 bases between. Germline V gives CDR1 KGHSH, CDR2 LQKENI. CDR3 length: 15 residues. Full variable domain (rest looked up from reference TRBV18 and TRBJ1-1): NAGVMQNPRHLVRRRGQEARLRCSPMKGHSHVYWYRQLPEEGLKFMVYLQKENIIDESGMPKERFSAEFPKEGPSILRIQQVVRGDSAAYFCASSPPSRVDTEAFFGQGTRLTVV.

V and J are TRBV28 and TRBJ2-7; 8 positions agree with TRBD2. J gave up 0 bases and V 7 bases, and 8 bases lay outside the gene matches. The CDR3 consists of 15 residues. The germline V gene has CDR1 MDHEN and CDR2 SYDVKM. The CDR3 sequence: CASNNAGTSSYEQYF. In nucleotides, the CDR3 is TGTGCCAGCAACAACGCCGGGACTAGCTCCTACGAGCAGTACTTC.

The chain uses TRBV23-1 and TRBJ1-5; the D gene is possibly TRBD1 (5 bases). TRBV23-1 is designated an ORF whose function remains uncertain. V was cut by 11 bases and J by 2 bases, with 13 bases left in between. The CDR3 contains 13 residues. CDR3 sequence (DNA): TGCGCCCCCGGGGGGTCTGGCAATCAGCCCCAGCATTTT. Translated, it gives CAPGGSGNQPQHF.

The V gene is TRBV5-6, the J gene TRBJ2-5; TRBD2 aligns across 12 bases. CDR1 and CDR2 from the germline V gene are SGHDT and YYEEEE. The V gene end was trimmed by 5 bases and the J gene end by 0 bases; junction bases not matched to a gene: 11. The CDR3 loop spans 18 amino acids. Here the CDR3 reads CASRATGLAGMYQETQYF. The DNA of the CDR3 is TGTGCCAGCAGAGCCACCGGACTAGCGGGAATGTACCAAGAGACCCAGTACTTC.

The chain carries TRBV30 and TRBJ2-3; weak D call: TRBD2 (6 bases). Trimming left V 2 bases short and J 4 bases short, with 25 bases between. The germline gives CDR1 GTSNPN, CDR2 SVGIG (reference sequence). The CDR3 is 18 amino acids. CDR3 bases: TGTGCCTGGAGTACAATCCCGGGACTTGGTTTACTGTCAGATACGCAGTATTTT. Protein product: CAWSTIPGLGLLSDTQYF.

There are a few counts of this clone. The genes are TRBV5-8 and TRBJ1-2; D is undetermined. Germline values: CDR1 SGHTS, CDR2 YDEGEE. V dropped 4 bases and J dropped 8 bases, with 15 bases sitting between them. The CDR3 is 13 amino acids. The CDR3, as DNA: TGTGCCAGCAGCCGTGTCCGCATTGGAGGCTACACCTTC. Amino acid sequence: CASSRVRIGGYTF.

This sequence joins TRBV7-9 and TRBJ1-5, with D possibly TRBD1 on 6 matching bases. Trimming removed 1 base at V and 5 bases at J, with 12 bases between. The CDR3 has 15 residues. Germline V gene sequence: CDR1 SEHNR, CDR2 FQNEAQ (reference sequence). CDR3 amino acids: CASSLGSRGDQPQHF. In DNA, the CDR3 is TGTGCCAGCAGCTTAGGGTCGAGGGGGGATCAGCCCCAGCATTTT. Full variable domain (remainder filled in from reference TRBV7-9 and TRBJ1-5): DTGVSQNPRHKITKRGQNVTFRCDPISEHNRLYWYRQTLGQGPEFLTYFQNEAQLEKSRLLSDRFSAERPKGSFSTLEIQRTEQGDSAMYLCASSLGSRGDQPQHFGDGTRLSIL.

Comments on this clone: Distinct nucleotide sequences in the sample also encode this CDR3. This chain links TRBV25-1 with TRBJ2-3; TRBD2 agrees at 11 bases. Germline CDR1 is MGHDK and CDR2 is SYGVNS. There are 15 residues in the CDR3. The V gene end was trimmed by 4 bases and the J gene end by 6 bases; junction bases not matched to a gene: 6. CDR3 bases: TGTGCCAGCAGTGGGACTAGCGGGCCCACGGATACGCAGTATTTT. This codes for CASSGTSGPTDTQYF.

The V gene is TRBV7-7, the J gene TRBJ2-3, with 13 bases matching TRBD2. The trim removed 3 bases at V and 4 bases at J, leaving 1 base unmatched. CDR3 length equals 15 residues. Germline V CDR1 and CDR2: SSHAT, FNYEAQ (reference sequence). This CDR3 is CASSFGLAGADTQYF. The CDR3 region has the DNA TGTGCCAGCAGCTTCGGACTAGCGGGAGCAGATACGCAGTATTTT.

As for this clone: Different DNA sequences within this sample yield the same CDR3. The chain combines TRBV9 with TRBJ2-5; D is perhaps TRBD1 or TRBD2 (5 bases each). The CDR3 runs to 14 residues. V lost 0 bases and J 4 bases, leaving 10 bases between the germline ends. Germline CDR1 reads SGDLS; CDR2 reads YYNGEE. CDR3 in amino acids: CASSVGGGGETQYF. Written as DNA, the CDR3 is TGTGCCAGCAGCGTAGGAGGTGGGGGAGAGACCCAGTACTTC.

V gene TRBV30 combines with J gene TRBJ2-2; D is perhaps TRBD2 (5 bases). The CDR3 has 13 amino acids. V lost 2 bases to trimming and J lost 5 bases, with 9 bases between them. Germline-derived CDR1 and CDR2 are GTSNPN and SVGIG (reference sequence). CDR3 sequence reads: CAWSLGGTGELFF. In nucleotides, the CDR3 is TGTGCCTGGAGTTTGGGCGGGACCGGGGAGCTGTTTTTT.

The chain uses TRBV7-8 and TRBJ2-5; unclear D gene. The CDR3 length is 14 residues. Germline CDR1 SGHVS, CDR2 FQNEAQ. V shed 2 bases and J shed 5 bases, with 12 bases lying between them. The CDR3 loop reads CASSLSRVSETQYF. As DNA, the CDR3 is TGTGCCAGCAGCTTATCAAGGGTCTCGGAGACCCAGTACTTC.

J is TRBJ2-2 and V is TRBV11-2; D ambiguous. V was trimmed by 1 base and J by 6 bases, leaving 6 bases between them. Germline CDR1 and CDR2: SGHAT and FQNNGV. The CDR3 sequence is 13 residues long. In DNA form, the CDR3 reads TGTGCCAGCAGCTTAGTCGAAGCCGGGGAGCTGTTTTTT. Encoded protein: CASSLVEAGELFF.

The CDR3 DNA sequence: TGTGCCAGTAGTATCTCCAGGGACGATCAGCCCCAGCATTTT. Translated, it gives CASSISRDDQPQHF. The rearrangement uses TRBV19 and TRBJ1-5, with D tentatively TRBD1 (5 bases). The CDR3 is 14 amino acids. The V end was cut by 3 bases, the J end by 5 bases, with 11 bases between. CDR1 LNHDA and CDR2 SQIVND come from the germline V gene (reference sequence).

Comment on this clone: Other nucleotide sequences in the sample specify the same CDR3. This sequence joins TRBV5-1 and TRBJ2-2; D is undetermined. There are 13 residues in the CDR3. Looked up from germline, CDR1 is SGHRS and CDR2 is YFSETQ. V was clipped by 0 bases and J by 5 bases, with 5 bases between them. Here the CDR3 reads CASSLEGTGELFF. The CDR3 nucleotides are TGCGCCAGCAGCTTGGAAGGGACCGGGGAGCTGTTTTTT.

This clone has only one observation. This chain links TRBV28 with TRBJ2-4; D might be TRBD1 (6 bases). The CDR3 spans 17 residues. Trimming removed 6 bases at V and 0 bases at J, with 18 bases between. Per germline, CDR1 MDHEN and CDR2 SYDVKM. CDR3: CASRPRQGPLAKNIQYF. CDR3 DNA sequence: TGTGCCAGCAGACCCCGGCAGGGGCCCCTAGCCAAAAACATTCAGTACTTC.

This clone was observed a single time. The rearrangement joins TRBV2 to TRBJ2-1, with no clear D. The CDR3 is 12 residues long. Trimming shortened V by 9 bases and J by 6 bases, and 12 bases separated the two germline ends. Germline lookup yields CDR1 SNHLY and CDR2 FYNNEI. The CDR3, as DNA: TGTGCCAGGGGCGCGAGACCCAATGAGCAGTTCTTC. This sequence encodes CARGARPNEQFF.

The rearrangement joins TRBV30 to TRBJ1-4, with D possibly TRBD1 on 6 matching bases. The germline V gene has CDR1 GTSNPN and CDR2 SVGIG (reference sequence). The CDR3 totals 13 residues. Trimming removed 5 bases at V and 8 bases at J, with 15 bases between. The CDR3 sequence is CAWCTTGQEKLFF. Written as DNA, the CDR3 is TGTGCCTGGTGTACGACAGGTCAAGAAAAACTGTTTTTT.

This clone has only a few counts. The chain carries TRBV30 and TRBJ1-4; no clear D. CDR3 length equals 13 residues. V lost 6 bases, J lost 7 bases, and 15 bases lay in between. The germline gives CDR1 GTSNPN, CDR2 SVGIG (reference sequence). In DNA form, the CDR3 reads TGTGCCTGCCCCGGGGAGCCTAGTGAAAAACTGTTTTTT. It specifies CACPGEPSEKLFF.

This chain connects TRBV29-1 to TRBJ1-2; D gene uncertain. The CDR3 contains 12 residues. Deletions cut 4 bases from V and 2 bases from J, with 8 bases between. The V gene's germline CDR1 is SQVTM and CDR2 ANQGSEA. The CDR3, as DNA: TGCAGCGTTGTAAGCCAGAACTATGGCTACACCTTC. Protein: CSVVSQNYGYTF.

The chain combines TRBV5-1 with TRBJ2-3; D tentatively reads TRBD1 or TRBD2 (5 bases each). Trimming removed 0 bases at V and 6 bases at J, with 17 bases between. Germline CDR1 is SGHRS and CDR2 is YFSETQ. The CDR3 is 16 amino acids. The CDR3 protein is CASSLELDRNADTQYF. The CDR3 region has the DNA TGCGCCAGCAGCTTGGAACTAGACAGAAACGCGGATACGCAGTATTTT.

About this clone itself: The sample has other DNA sequences that encode this CDR3 too. The gene calls are TRBV9 and TRBJ2-1; D might be TRBD1 or TRBD2, each matching 5 bases. This CDR3 comprises 15 residues. Trimming shortened V by 0 bases and J by 0 bases, and 7 bases separated the two germline ends. The germline V gene has CDR1 SGDLS and CDR2 YYNGEE. Here the CDR3 reads CASSVDGTSYNEQFF. The CDR3 nucleotides read TGTGCCAGCAGCGTAGACGGGACCTCCTACAATGAGCAGTTCTTC.

The V gene is TRBV4-2, the J gene TRBJ2-1; a possible D gene is TRBD1 (5 bases). CDR1 is LGHNA, CDR2 YNFKEQ, per germline. The CDR3 runs 16 residues. V was shortened by 0 bases and J by 10 bases, with 19 bases between the two germline ends. CDR3 protein: CASSQDRASAGAEQFF. The CDR3 bases are TGTGCCAGCAGCCAAGATCGGGCCTCTGCTGGGGCGGAGCAGTTCTTC.

The chain's CDR3 is CASSQSGRGADTQYF. CDR3 DNA: TGTGCCAGCAGTCAAAGCGGGAGGGGCGCAGATACGCAGTATTTT. The gene calls are TRBV28 and TRBJ2-3, with 10 nucleotides matching TRBD2. Germline V lookup: CDR1 MDHEN, CDR2 SYDVKM. The CDR3 contains 15 residues. Losses at the gene ends were 5 bases for V and 4 bases for J; bases not matched to a gene: 6.

The chain couples TRBV19 to TRBJ2-7; D unresolved. The V end lost 3 bases, the J end lost 2 bases, and 11 bases lay between the germline ends. CDR1 is LNHDA, CDR2 SQIVND, per germline (reference sequence). The CDR3 loop spans 14 amino acids. DNA for the CDR3: TGTGCCAGTAGTATTGGGCAGGCGACCTACGAGCAGTACTTC. Translation gives CASSIGQATYEQYF.

This chain joins TRBV28 and TRBJ1-3, with D possibly matching TRBD1 (5 bases). The CDR3 totals 14 residues. V was cut by 7 bases and J by 9 bases, with 19 bases left in between. Germline CDR1 and CDR2: MDHEN and SYDVKM. This CDR3 is CASMSRWQGGTIYF. The CDR3 DNA sequence: TGTGCCAGCATGAGTCGTTGGCAGGGAGGCACCATATATTTT.